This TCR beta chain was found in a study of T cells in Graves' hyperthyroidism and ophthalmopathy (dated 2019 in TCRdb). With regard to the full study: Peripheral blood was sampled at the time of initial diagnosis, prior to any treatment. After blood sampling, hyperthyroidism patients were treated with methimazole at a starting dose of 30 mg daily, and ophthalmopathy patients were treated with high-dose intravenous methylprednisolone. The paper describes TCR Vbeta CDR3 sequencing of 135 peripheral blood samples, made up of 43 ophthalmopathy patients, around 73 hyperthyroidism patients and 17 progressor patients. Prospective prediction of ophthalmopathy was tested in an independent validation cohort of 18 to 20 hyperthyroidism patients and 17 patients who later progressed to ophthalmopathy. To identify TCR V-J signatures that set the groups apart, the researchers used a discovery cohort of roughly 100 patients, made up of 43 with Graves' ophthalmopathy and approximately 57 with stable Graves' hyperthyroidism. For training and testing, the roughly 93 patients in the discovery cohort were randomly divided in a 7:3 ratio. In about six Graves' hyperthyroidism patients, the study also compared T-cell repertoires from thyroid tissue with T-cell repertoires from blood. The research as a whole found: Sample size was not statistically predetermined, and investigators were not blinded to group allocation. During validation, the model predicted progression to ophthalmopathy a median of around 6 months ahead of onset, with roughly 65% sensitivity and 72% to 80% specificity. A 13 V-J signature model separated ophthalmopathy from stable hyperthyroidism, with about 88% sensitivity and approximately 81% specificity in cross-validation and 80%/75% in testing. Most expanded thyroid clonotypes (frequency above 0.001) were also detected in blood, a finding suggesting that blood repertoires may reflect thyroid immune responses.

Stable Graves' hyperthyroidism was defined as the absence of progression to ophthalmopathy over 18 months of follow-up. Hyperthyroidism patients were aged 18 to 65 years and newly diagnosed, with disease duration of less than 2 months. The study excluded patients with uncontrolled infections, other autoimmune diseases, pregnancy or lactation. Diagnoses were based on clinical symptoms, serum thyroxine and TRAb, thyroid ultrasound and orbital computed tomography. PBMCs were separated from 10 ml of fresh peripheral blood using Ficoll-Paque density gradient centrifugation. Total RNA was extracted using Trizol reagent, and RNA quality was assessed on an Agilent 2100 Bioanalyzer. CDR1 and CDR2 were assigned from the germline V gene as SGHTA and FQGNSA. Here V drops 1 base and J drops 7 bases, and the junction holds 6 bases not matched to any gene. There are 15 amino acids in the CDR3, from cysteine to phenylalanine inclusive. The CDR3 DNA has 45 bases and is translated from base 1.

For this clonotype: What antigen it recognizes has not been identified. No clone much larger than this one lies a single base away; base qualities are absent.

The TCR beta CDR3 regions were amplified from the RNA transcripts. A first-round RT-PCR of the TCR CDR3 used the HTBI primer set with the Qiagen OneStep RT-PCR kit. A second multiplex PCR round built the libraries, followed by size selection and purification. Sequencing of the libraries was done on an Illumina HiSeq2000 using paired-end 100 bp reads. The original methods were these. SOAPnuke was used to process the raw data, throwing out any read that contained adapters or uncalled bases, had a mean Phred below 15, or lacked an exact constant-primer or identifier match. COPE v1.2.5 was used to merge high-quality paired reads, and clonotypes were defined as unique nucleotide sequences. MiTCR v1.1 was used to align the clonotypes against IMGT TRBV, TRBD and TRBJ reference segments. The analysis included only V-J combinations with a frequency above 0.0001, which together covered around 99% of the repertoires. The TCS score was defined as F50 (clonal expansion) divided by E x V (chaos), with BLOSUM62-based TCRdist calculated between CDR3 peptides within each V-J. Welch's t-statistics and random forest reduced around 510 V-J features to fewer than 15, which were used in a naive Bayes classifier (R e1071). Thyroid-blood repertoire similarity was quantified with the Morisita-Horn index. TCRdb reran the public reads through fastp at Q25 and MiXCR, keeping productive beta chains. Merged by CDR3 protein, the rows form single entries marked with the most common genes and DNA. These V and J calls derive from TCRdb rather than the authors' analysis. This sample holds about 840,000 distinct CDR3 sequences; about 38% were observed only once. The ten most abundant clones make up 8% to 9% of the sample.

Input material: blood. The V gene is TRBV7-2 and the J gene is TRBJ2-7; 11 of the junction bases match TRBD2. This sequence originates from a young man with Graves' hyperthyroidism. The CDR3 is CASSLVAGGGQEQYF. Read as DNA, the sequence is TGTGCCAGCAGCTTAGTAGCGGGAGGGGGCCAGGAGCAGTACTTC.